Described below is a single T cell receptor beta chain sequence and its context. The antigen is not known. Read coverage stops 3 residues before the CDR3 terminus; the germline J gene supplies the remainder. The data derive from a study of T cell clonality in common variable immunodeficiency. Study-level points and caveats: Common variable immunodeficiency TCR beta sequences reportedly had fewer deletions and N-nucleotide insertions.

The repertoire was sequenced with immunoSEQ multiplex PCR; TCRdb's copy has only in-frame clones and lacks some. The table lists about 15,000 clones, with approximately 4.4% in the top ten. Germline V CDR1 and CDR2: DFQATT, SNEGSKA (reference sequence). V dropped 6 bases and J dropped 4; count of bases not matched to a gene: 11. CDR3 length: 14 amino acids. The sequence was obtained from a human donor with common variable immunodeficiency. Sequencing was carried out using peripheral blood mononuclear cells. The chain is built from TRBV20-1 and TRBJ2-7, with 8 bases lining up with TRBD2. CDR3 DNA (partial): TGCAGTGCCCCTGGGGGACTAGGCCGTTACGAG. This sequence encodes CSAPGGLGRYE. Given in full, the CDR3 is CSAPGGLGRYEQYF.